The 18 T cell receptor beta chains below all came from one sample that was sequenced in a study of T cell repertoires in cytomegalovirus infection. TCRdb itself ran the reads through MiXCR, one entry per CDR3 protein. This sample has about a million distinct CDR3 sequences; approximately 33% occur once, and the top ten carry under 15%. Antigen specificity for these receptors is unknown. The sequencing used cultured CD8+ T cells from PBMCs, collected from culture after CMV antigen stimulation. These receptors were taken from a human donor in good health (CMV status not recorded). Some clones in this sample may be carry-over from other donors' samples.

This clonotype was counted at least ten times. The V call is TRBV12-3 or TRBV12-4, the J call TRBJ2-4; 7 bases line up with TRBD2. The J segment lost 5 bases and the V segment lost 3 bases, leaving 4 bases of the junction unmatched. The length of the CDR3 is 14 residues. In DNA, the CDR3 is TGTGCCAGCAGTTTCGGCCTAGCGGAAAACATTCAGTACTTC. Translated, it gives CASSFGLAENIQYF.

This clonotype was seen repeatedly, ten times or more. This chain connects TRBV6-6 to TRBJ1-5; D gene ambiguous. The V gene lost 6 bases and the J gene lost 10 bases, with 16 bases spanning the gap. Germline V lookup: CDR1 MNHNY, CDR2 SVGAGI (reference sequence). This CDR3 has 13 amino acids. The CDR3 reads CASSPPAREPQHF. The CDR3 nucleotides read TGTGCCAGCAGCCCGCCCGCAAGGGAACCCCAGCATTTT.

This clonotype was found once. The rearrangement joins TRBV7-2 to TRBJ1-1; 8 bases line up with TRBD1. Trimming cost V 4 bases and J 6 bases; bases outside gene matches: 10. CDR1 and CDR2 (germline): SGHTA, FQGNSA. The CDR3 totals 15 residues. This CDR3 is CASSSNDRGFPEAFF. CDR3 DNA sequence: TGTGCCAGCAGCTCGAACGACAGGGGATTCCCTGAAGCTTTCTTT.

The chain has TRBV6-1 and TRBJ2-1, with 13 bases that match TRBD2. The CDR3 runs 18 residues. CDR1 and CDR2 (germline): MNHNS, SASEGT. The junction had 7 bases not matched to a gene; V was cut back by 2 bases and J by 3 bases. The CDR3 coding sequence is TGTGCCAGCAGTGAACACCCCGGGACTAGCGGGGACTACAATGAGCAGTTCTTC. This sequence encodes CASSEHPGTSGDYNEQFF.

The chain carries TRBV5-6 and TRBJ1-2; unclear D gene. The ends were cut back, 3 bases at V and 7 bases at J, with 10 bases in the middle. CDR3 size: 12 residues. Germline lookup yields CDR1 SGHDT and CDR2 YYEEEE. CDR3 in amino acids: CASSSGLIGYTF. The CDR3 nucleotides read TGTGCCAGCAGCTCCGGGCTGATTGGCTACACCTTC. The full variable domain, in which reference TRBV5-6 and TRBJ1-2 provide the parts outside the CDR3, is DAGVTQSPTHLIKTRGQQVTLRCSPKSGHDTVSWYQQALGQGPQFIFQYYEEEERQRGNFPDRFSGHQFPNYSSELNVNALLLGDSALYLCASSSGLIGYTFGSGTRLTVV.

This chain joins TRBV2 and TRBJ2-1; the D gene is possibly TRBD1 (6 bases). The CDR3 has 15 residues. Germline V CDR1 and CDR2: SNHLY, FYNNEI. V shed 7 bases and J shed 0 bases, with 13 bases lying between them. The CDR3 loop reads CASTRDMSSYNEQFF. CDR3 nucleotides: TGTGCCAGCACTAGGGACATGAGCTCCTACAATGAGCAGTTCTTC.

This clonotype was seen a handful of times. The chain uses TRBV5-1 and TRBJ1-1, with a tentative D call TRBD1 (6 bases). From germline, CDR1 is SGHRS and CDR2 YFSETQ. The V end was cut by 3 bases, the J end by 5 bases, with 14 bases between. CDR3 length: 14 amino acids. DNA for the CDR3: TGCGCCAGCAGCTGGAACAGGGTATTGACTGAAGCTTTCTTT. Protein: CASSWNRVLTEAFF. The full variable domain, in which reference TRBV5-1 and TRBJ1-1 provide the parts outside the CDR3, is KAGVTQTPRYLIKTRGQQVTLSCSPISGHRSVSWYQQTPGQGLQFLFEYFSETQRNKGNFPGRFSGRQFSNSRSEMNVSTLELGDSALYLCASSWNRVLTEAFFGQGTRLTVV.

This clonotype turned up a few times. The V gene is TRBV24-1, the J gene TRBJ2-2, with D tentatively TRBD1 (6 bases). Trimming cost V 2 bases and J 0 bases, with 9 bases left between them. Germline lookup yields CDR1 KGHDR and CDR2 SFDVKD. CDR3 length equals 16 residues. The CDR3 region is CATSDSDSPNTGELFF. Here the CDR3 DNA reads TGTGCCACCAGTGATTCGGACAGCCCGAACACCGGGGAGCTGTTTTTT.

This clonotype was seen only once. The chain combines TRBV5-1 with TRBJ1-1; 7 bases fit TRBD1. CDR1 is SGHRS and CDR2 is YFSETQ in the germline V gene. The CDR3 contains 14 residues. V shed 2 bases, J shed 5 bases, and the junction held 6 bases outside the gene matches. CDR3 region: CASSFEGAGTEAFF. DNA of the CDR3: TGCGCCAGCAGCTTTGAGGGGGCAGGGACTGAAGCTTTCTTT.

This chain joins TRBV27 and TRBJ1-4; no clear D. V was trimmed by 6 bases and J by 5 bases, leaving 16 bases between them. The CDR3 covers 15 residues. The germline CDR1 and CDR2 sequences are MNHEY and SMNVEV (reference sequence). The CDR3 sequence: CASSNYREGNEKLFF. The CDR3 DNA is TGTGCCAGCAGCAACTATCGGGAAGGGAATGAAAAACTGTTTTTT.

This clonotype was counted once. The J gene is TRBJ1-5, the V gene TRBV19; TRBD1 aligns across 7 bases. V shed 6 bases and J 4 bases; nucleotides not matched to a gene: 9. The CDR3 totals 15 residues. Germline V gene sequence: CDR1 LNHDA, CDR2 SQIVND (reference sequence). DNA for the CDR3: TGTGCCAGTAGCGGCAGGGGGGGTCTTAATCAGCCCCAGCATTTT. Translated, it gives CASSGRGGLNQPQHF.

The V call is TRBV27, the J call TRBJ2-7; 7 bases map to TRBD1. J gave up 3 bases and V 2 bases, and 4 bases lay outside the gene matches. There are 14 residues in the CDR3. Looked up from germline, CDR1 is MNHEY and CDR2 is SMNVEV (reference sequence). The CDR3 nucleotides are TGTGCCAGCAGTTTAAAGGGGGCTGTCTACGAGCAGTACTTC. This encodes CASSLKGAVYEQYF.

This clonotype was seen many times. The V and J genes are TRBV6-6 and TRBJ1-2; TRBD1 might be the D (6 bases). The V end lost 2 bases, the J end lost 7 bases, and 20 bases lay between the germline ends. Germline V gene data show CDR1 as MNHNY and CDR2 as SVGAGI (reference sequence). The CDR3 has 16 amino acids. CDR3 sequence reads: CASSYMGPGDFGGYTF. The CDR3 DNA reads TGTGCCAGCAGTTACATGGGGCCAGGGGATTTTGGTGGCTACACCTTC.

The chain joins TRBV6-6 to TRBJ2-5; D might be TRBD1 (5 bases). This CDR3 contains 18 residues. The germline V and J ends were trimmed by 6 bases and 5 bases, with 28 bases remaining between them. Germline assignment: CDR1 MNHNY and CDR2 SVGAGI (reference sequence). CDR3 residues: CASSSRLFQGLPRETQYF. The CDR3 region has the DNA TGTGCCAGCAGCTCTCGCCTGTTTCAGGGTCTTCCTAGGGAGACCCAGTACTTC.

This clonotype was seen ten or more times. The CDR3 sequence: CASSVDSSSYNEQFF. CDR3 nucleotides: TGTGCCAGCAGCGTTGACTCAAGCTCCTACAATGAGCAGTTCTTC. The V and J genes are TRBV7-9 and TRBJ2-1; D gene uncertain. This CDR3 is 15 amino acids long. From germline, CDR1 is SEHNR and CDR2 FQNEAQ (reference sequence). Trimming took off 5 bases at V and 0 bases at J, with 11 bases between the two ends. Together with reference TRBV7-9 and TRBJ2-1, the CDR3 gives the full variable domain: DTGVSQNPRHKITKRGQNVTFRCDPISEHNRLYWYRQTLGQGPEFLTYFQNEAQLEKSRLLSDRFSAERPKGSFSTLEIQRTEQGDSAMYLCASSVDSSSYNEQFFGPGTRLTVL.

The chain joins TRBV24-1 to TRBJ2-2; possibly TRBD2 for D (6 bases). Trimming removed 1 base at V and 3 bases at J, with 8 bases between. This CDR3 region has 15 residues. CDR1 and CDR2 (germline): KGHDR, SFDVKD. The CDR3 here is CATSDLGGDTGELFF. The CDR3 DNA reads as TGTGCCACCAGTGATTTAGGAGGGGACACCGGGGAGCTGTTTTTT.

This clonotype was counted between two and nine times. The V call is TRBV13, the J call TRBJ1-2; a possible D gene is TRBD1 (6 bases). V lost 6 bases and J lost 2, with 16 bases in between. This CDR3 is built from 15 residues. CDR1 is PRHDT and CDR2 is FYEKMQ in the germline V gene (reference sequence). The CDR3 DNA follows: TGTGCCAGCAGGCACGAGGGGGTGAACAACTATGGCTACACCTTC. This sequence encodes CASRHEGVNNYGYTF.

This clonotype came up many times. The V call is TRBV7-9, the J call TRBJ2-7; the match to TRBD1 covers 8 bases. Unmatched junction bases numbered 4, after V lost 5 bases and J lost 4 bases. This CDR3 comprises 13 residues. Germline V lookup: CDR1 SEHNR, CDR2 FQNEAQ (reference sequence). The CDR3 protein is CASSPRDRYEQYV. For the CDR3, the DNA is TGTGCCAGCAGCCCCAGGGACAGGTACGAGCAGTACGTC.